This T cell receptor beta chain was identified in a study of blood T cells in healthy people across ages. Sample-barcoded 5' priming and a J-beta primer mix drove a second PCR of roughly 6 to 12 cycles. TCRdb reprocessed the 5' RACE reads via MiXCR and lists one record per CDR3 protein. This sample has 1.5 million or so distinct CDR3 sequences, with 42% found just once. This receptor was obtained from a woman under 30 in good health. The sequenced sample consisted of blood.

The CDR3 region has the DNA TGTGCCAGCGTTCCCTCGGGCGTAGGGAACACTGAAGCTTTCTTT. The encoded protein is CASVPSGVGNTEAFF. This chain joins TRBV4-2 and TRBJ1-1; D gene unclear. V dropped 8 bases and J dropped 1 base, with 17 bases sitting between them. Germline CDR1 reads LGHNA; CDR2 reads YNFKEQ. This CDR3 is built from 15 residues.